The clone carrying this T cell receptor (beta chain) was counted between two and nine times. Its antigen remains unidentified. This sample was taken from a study of vaccination and CD4 T cells after COVID-19. Study-wide context: The stimulating agents, overlapping spike peptides, came from SARS-CoV-2, HCoV-NL63, HCoV-OC43 and HCoV-229E.

Sequenced with the Oncomine TCR Beta short-read assay was DNA taken from cultured CD4+ T cells. From the PCR reads, TCRdb called clonotypes with MiXCR, one entry per CDR3 protein. The sample lists about 20,000 distinct CDR3 sequences; over 60% were seen once. Treatment denoted: approximately 11-day PBMC culture with coronavirus spike peptide pools or control peptides (ViraFEST assay). The CDR3 loop spans 15 amino acids. Trimming shortened V by 2 bases and J by 1 base, and 8 bases separated the two germline ends. Germline-derived CDR1 and CDR2 are KGHSH and LQKENI. The sample consisted of CD4+ T cells from blood, cultured in vitro, taken after SARS-CoV-2 vaccination. This clonotype originated in a human donor who received a COVID-19 vaccine. The gene calls are TRBV18 and TRBJ2-2; D gene ambiguous. The CDR3 DNA is TGTGCCAGCTCACCAGGTTGGGAGAACACCGGGGAGCTGTTTTTT. This translates into CASSPGWENTGELFF.